This record covers a single TCR beta chain. No antigen is known for it. This entry comes from a study of T-cell reconstitution after alpha-beta-depleted transplantation in children. Findings and limits, study-wide: Newly made T cells mostly supplied T-cell counts and diversity one year after transplant. In patients about two months after transplant, alpha-beta T cells reportedly arose from several hundred expanded graft clones.

Unique molecular identifiers were incorporated when the TCRbeta library was constructed. Using its own MiXCR run on the PCR reads, TCRdb lists one record per CDR3 protein. This sample carries around 420,000 distinct CDR3 sequences, about 17% of them seen once, and the ten largest clones take 25% to 30%. Trimming left V 4 bases short and J 7 bases short, with 13 bases between. The CDR3 is made up of 14 amino acids. Per germline, CDR1 SEHNR and CDR2 FQNEAQ (reference sequence). The sequence derives from a boy under three years old who had a stem cell transplant for Wiskott-Aldrich syndrome, so the T cells may come from the graft donor. The rearrangement uses TRBV7-9 and TRBJ1-4; perhaps TRBD1 as D (5 bases). Sequenced material: PBMCs, mostly from graft donor cells, taken 360 days after TCRalphabeta/CD19-depleted stem cell transplant. The CDR3 DNA is TGTGCCAGCAGCTATGGGACCTGGACTGAAAAACTGTTTTTT. This translates into CASSYGTWTEKLFF.